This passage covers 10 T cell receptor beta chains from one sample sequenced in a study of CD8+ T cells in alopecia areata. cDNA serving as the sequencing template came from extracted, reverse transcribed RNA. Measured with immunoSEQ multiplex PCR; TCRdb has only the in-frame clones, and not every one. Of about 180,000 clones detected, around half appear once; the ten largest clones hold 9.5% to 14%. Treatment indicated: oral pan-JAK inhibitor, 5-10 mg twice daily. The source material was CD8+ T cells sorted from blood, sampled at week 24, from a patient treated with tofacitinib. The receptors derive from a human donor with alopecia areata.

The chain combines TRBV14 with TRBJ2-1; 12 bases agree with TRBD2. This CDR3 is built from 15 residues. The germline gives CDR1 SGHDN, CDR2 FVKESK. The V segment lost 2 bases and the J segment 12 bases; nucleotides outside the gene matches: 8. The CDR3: CASSQSTSGGPWQFF. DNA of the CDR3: TGTGCCAGCAGCCAAAGTACTAGCGGGGGGCCGTGGCAGTTCTTC. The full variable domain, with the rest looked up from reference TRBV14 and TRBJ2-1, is EAGVTQFPSHSVIEKGQTVTLRCDPISGHDNLYWYRRVMGKEIKFLLHFVKESKQDESGMPNNRFLAERTGGTYSTLKVQPAELEDSGVYFCASSQSTSGGPWQFFGPGTRLTVL.

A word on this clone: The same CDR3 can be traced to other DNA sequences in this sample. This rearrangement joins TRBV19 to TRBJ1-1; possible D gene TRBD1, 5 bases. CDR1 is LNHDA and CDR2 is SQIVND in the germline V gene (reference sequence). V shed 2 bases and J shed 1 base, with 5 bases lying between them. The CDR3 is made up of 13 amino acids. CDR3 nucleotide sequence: TGTGCCAGTAGTATAACAGGGAACACTGAAGCTTTCTTT. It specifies CASSITGNTEAFF.

As DNA, the CDR3 is TGCGCCAGCAGCCAAGAATCCCGGGGCTACGAGCAGTACTTC. It specifies CASSQESRGYEQYF. V is TRBV4-3 and J is TRBJ2-7; TRBD2 is a possible D gene (5 bases). Trimming cost V 0 bases and J 3 bases, with 9 bases left between them. In germline, CDR1 is LGHNA, CDR2 YSLEER. The CDR3 is 14 amino acids.

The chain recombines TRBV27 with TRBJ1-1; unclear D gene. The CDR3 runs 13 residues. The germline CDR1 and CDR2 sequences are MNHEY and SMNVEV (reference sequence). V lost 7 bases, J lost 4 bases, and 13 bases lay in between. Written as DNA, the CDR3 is TGTGCCAGCACATCTCTTGGTGGCACTGAAGCTTTCTTT. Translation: CASTSLGGTEAFF.

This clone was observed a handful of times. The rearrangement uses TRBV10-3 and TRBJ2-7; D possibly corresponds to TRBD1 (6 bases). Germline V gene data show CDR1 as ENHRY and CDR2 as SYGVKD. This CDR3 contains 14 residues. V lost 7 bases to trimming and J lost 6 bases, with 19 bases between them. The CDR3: CAITRTPQGAEQYF. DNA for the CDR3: TGTGCCATCACCCGGACCCCACAGGGTGCCGAGCAGTACTTC.

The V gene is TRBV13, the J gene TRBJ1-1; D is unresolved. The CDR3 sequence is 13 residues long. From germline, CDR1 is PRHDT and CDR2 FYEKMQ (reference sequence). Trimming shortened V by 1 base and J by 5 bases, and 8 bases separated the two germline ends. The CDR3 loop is CASSLVAGTEAFF. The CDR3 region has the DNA TGTGCCAGCAGCTTAGTAGCGGGAACTGAAGCTTTCTTT.

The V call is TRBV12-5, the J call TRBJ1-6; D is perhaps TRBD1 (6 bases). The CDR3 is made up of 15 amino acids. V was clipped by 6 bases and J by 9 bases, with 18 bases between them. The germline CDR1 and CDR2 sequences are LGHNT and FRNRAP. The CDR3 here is CASGTPHREGSPLHF. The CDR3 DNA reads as TGTGCTAGTGGCACCCCTCACAGGGAAGGTTCACCCCTCCACTTT. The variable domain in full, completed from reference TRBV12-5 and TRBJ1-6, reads DARVTQTPRHKVTEMGQEVTMRCQPILGHNTVFWYRQTMMQGLELLAYFRNRAPLDDSGMPKDRFSAEMPDATLATLKIQPSEPRDSAVYFCASGTPHREGSPLHFGNGTRLTVT.

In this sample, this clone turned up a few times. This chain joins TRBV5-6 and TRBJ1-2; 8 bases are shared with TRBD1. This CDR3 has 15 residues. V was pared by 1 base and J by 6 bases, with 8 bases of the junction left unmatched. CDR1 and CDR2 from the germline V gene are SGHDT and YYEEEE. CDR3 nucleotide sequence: TGTGCCAGCAGCTTGAATCAGGGGGCGAACCATGGCTACACCTTC. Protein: CASSLNQGANHGYTF.

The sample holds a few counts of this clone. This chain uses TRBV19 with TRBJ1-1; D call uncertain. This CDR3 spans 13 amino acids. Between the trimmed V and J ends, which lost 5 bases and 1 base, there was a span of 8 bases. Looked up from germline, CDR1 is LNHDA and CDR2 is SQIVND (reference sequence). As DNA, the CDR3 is TGTGCCAGTAGTGAAACAGCGAACACTGAAGCTTTCTTT. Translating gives CASSETANTEAFF.

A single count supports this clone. The CDR3 nucleotides are TGTGCCAGCAGCTTCGATGTCAATGAGCAGTTCTTC. Its translation: CASSFDVNEQFF. The chain links TRBV5-6 to TRBJ2-1, with D unclear. The V end lost 2 bases, the J end lost 6 bases, and 6 bases lay between the germline ends. The germline gives CDR1 SGHDT, CDR2 YYEEEE. CDR3 length: 12 residues.